Listed here are 25 T cell receptor beta chains from one sample, sequenced in a study of T-cell memory formation after mild COVID-19. Each CDR3 protein gets one entry after TCRdb re-called the 5' RACE reads with MiXCR. The sample includes roughly 410,000 distinct CDR3 sequences, 24% of them seen just once. The specimen was PBMCs or a T cell subset sorted from them (not recorded which). The receptor set was obtained from an adult woman who had mild COVID-19 (a few samples of this study predate the infection). Cell type and time point are not known.

With respect to this clonotype: Germline is not matched at one junction end, which may reflect a read error. The rearrangement joins TRBV4-3 to TRBJ2-7; the match to TRBD2 covers 9 bases. The CDR3 loop spans 15 amino acids. Looked up from germline, CDR1 is LGHNA and CDR2 is YSLEER. This CDR3 reads CASSKEGLASYEQYF. The CDR3, as DNA: TGCGCCAGCAGCAAAGAGGGACTAGCTTCCTACGAGCAGTACTTC.

V and J are TRBV12-3 or TRBV12-4 and TRBJ2-1; tentative D call: TRBD2 (5 bases). V shed 3 bases and J shed 0 bases, with 15 bases lying between them. The CDR3 contains 17 residues. The CDR3 spells CASSLSGGPGSYNEQFF. As DNA, the CDR3 is TGTGCCAGCAGTTTGTCCGGCGGGCCGGGCTCCTACAATGAGCAGTTCTTC.

The V gene is TRBV7-6, the J gene TRBJ2-2; perhaps D is TRBD1 or TRBD2 (6 bases each). Germline assignment: CDR1 SGHVS and CDR2 FNYEAQ. The length of the CDR3 is 16 residues. V lost 2 bases, J lost 4 bases, and 14 bases lay in between. The CDR3 is CASSLNGGSITGELFF. CDR3 DNA: TGTGCCAGCAGCTTAAACGGGGGCTCGATCACCGGGGAGCTGTTTTTT. Together with reference TRBV7-6 and TRBJ2-2, the CDR3 gives the full variable domain: GAGVSQSPRYKVTKRGQDVALRCDPISGHVSLYWYRQALGQGPEFLTYFNYEAQQDKSGLPNDRFSAERPEGSISTLTIQRTEQRDSAMYRCASSLNGGSITGELFFGEGSRLTVL.

V usage is TRBV12-3 or TRBV12-4 and J usage is TRBJ2-3; no reliable D call. CDR3 length equals 15 residues. Trimming took off 7 bases at V and 4 bases at J, with 18 bases between the two ends. The CDR3 DNA reads as TGTGCCAGCACCCTACTGGGCACCGAAGCAGATACGCAGTATTTT. Translating gives CASTLLGTEADTQYF.

V and J are TRBV5-4 and TRBJ2-1; TRBD2 matches at 8 bases. The CDR3 runs to 15 residues. Germline V gene sequence: CDR1 SGHNT, CDR2 YYREEE (reference sequence). The ends lost 4 bases at V and 6 bases at J; junction bases unmatched: 9. CDR3 sequence: CASSQEGGRTNEQFF. The CDR3 nucleotides are TGTGCCAGCAGCCAGGAGGGCGGGAGGACCAATGAGCAGTTCTTC. Looking up the rest from reference TRBV5-4 and TRBJ2-1 gives the full variable domain: ETGVTQSPTHLIKTRGQQVTLRCSSQSGHNTVSWYQQALGQGPQFIFQYYREEENGRGNFPPRFSGLQFPNYSSELNVNALELDDSALYLCASSQEGGRTNEQFFGPGTRLTVL.

This chain connects TRBV7-9 to TRBJ1-2, with unresolved D. Germline CDR1 reads SEHNR; CDR2 reads FQNEAQ (reference sequence). The V gene lost 4 bases and the J gene lost 3 bases, with 18 bases spanning the gap. The CDR3 totals 16 residues. The CDR3, as DNA: TGTGCCAGCAGCTCGGCCACCGACACTTACCACTATGGCTACACCTTC. It is translated as CASSSATDTYHYGYTF.

The V call is TRBV7-8, the J call TRBJ1-5; no clear D. The CDR3 extends over 14 amino acids. The germline V gene has CDR1 SGHVS and CDR2 FQNEAQ. Trimming stripped 4 bases from V and 3 bases from J, with 10 bases between. CDR3 sequence: CASSSQKDNQPQHF. CDR3 bases: TGTGCCAGCAGCTCACAAAAGGACAATCAGCCCCAGCATTTT.

J is TRBJ2-4 and V is TRBV6-6, with D possibly called TRBD1 or TRBD2 (5 bases each). V shed 6 bases and J shed 2 bases, with 14 bases lying between them. This CDR3 has 15 residues. Germline lookup yields CDR1 MNHNY and CDR2 SVGAGI (reference sequence). In DNA form, the CDR3 reads TGTGCCAGCAGATTGCCCCAGGGACCCAAAAACATTCAGTACTTC. This gives the protein CASRLPQGPKNIQYF.

Only a few counts were recorded for this clonotype. The rearrangement uses TRBV7-9 and TRBJ1-2; no firm D call. CDR1 and CDR2 (germline): SEHNR, FQNEAQ (reference sequence). The CDR3 totals 15 residues. The ends were cut back, 1 base at V and 2 bases at J, with 11 bases in the middle. The CDR3 region has the DNA TGTGCCAGCAGCTTAGGTTGGACGTCGAACTATGGCTACACCTTC. It codes for CASSLGWTSNYGYTF.

In this sample, this clonotype turned up a few times. This sequence joins TRBV9 and TRBJ2-2; D unresolved. CDR1 and CDR2 from the germline V gene are SGDLS and YYNGEE. This CDR3 spans 12 amino acids. Trimming left V 6 bases short and J 7 bases short, with 10 bases between. The CDR3 region is CASTRRDGELFF. CDR3 nucleotide sequence: TGTGCCAGCACTCGGCGAGACGGGGAGCTGTTTTTT.

In its sample, this clonotype was seen a few times. V is TRBV7-9 and J is TRBJ2-1, with 8 bases lining up with TRBD2. The ends lost 5 bases at V and 0 bases at J; junction bases unmatched: 6. In germline, CDR1 is SEHNR, CDR2 FQNEAQ (reference sequence). There are 16 residues in the CDR3. CDR3: CASSGSSGHSYNEQFF. The CDR3 coding sequence is TGTGCCAGCAGCGGATCTAGCGGGCACTCCTACAATGAGCAGTTCTTC.

This clonotype was seen just once. The chain employs TRBV20-1 and TRBJ1-1; tentatively, D is TRBD1 (6 bases). Germline-derived CDR1 and CDR2 are DFQATT and SNEGSKA (reference sequence). V gave up 6 bases and J gave up 1 base, with 12 bases separating them. CDR3 length: 13 residues. The CDR3 here is CSALTGTNTEAFF. CDR3 coding DNA: TGCAGTGCCCTGACAGGCACGAACACTGAAGCTTTCTTT.

The chain couples TRBV20-1 to TRBJ2-5; 8 bases fit TRBD2. Germline CDR1 and CDR2: DFQATT and SNEGSKA (reference sequence). CDR3 length equals 15 residues. The trim removed 0 bases at V and 1 base at J, leaving 4 bases unmatched. The CDR3 loop reads CSARDQRGRQETQYF. The CDR3 DNA reads as TGCAGTGCTAGAGATCAGCGGGGGCGCCAAGAGACCCAGTACTTC.

This clonotype came up a few times. V and J are TRBV27 and TRBJ2-3; D possibly uses TRBD1 or TRBD2 (5 bases each). V dropped 6 bases and J dropped 4 bases, with 17 bases sitting between them. The germline V gene has CDR1 MNHEY and CDR2 SMNVEV (reference sequence). The CDR3 covers 15 residues. The CDR3 nucleotides read TGTGCCAGCAGAACCAGCAGGGACGGTCCAGATACGCAGTATTTT. This encodes CASRTSRDGPDTQYF.

This clonotype has at least ten counts. The rearrangement uses TRBV7-3 and TRBJ2-1, with 8 bases that match TRBD1. Germline trimming cut 3 bases from V and 8 bases from J; bases unmatched to any gene: 9. This CDR3 has 15 amino acids. Germline V gene sequence: CDR1 SGHTA, CDR2 FQGTGA. CDR3 protein: CASSFLGQGGDEQFF. The DNA of the CDR3 is TGTGCCAGCAGCTTTCTCGGACAGGGAGGCGATGAGCAGTTCTTC.

For the CDR3, the DNA is TGTGCCAGCAGCGTAGAGGGACAGGGTATAGATACGCAGTATTTT. It yields the protein CASSVEGQGIDTQYF. The V call is TRBV9, the J call TRBJ2-3; 9 bases agree with TRBD1. This CDR3 is built from 15 residues. CDR1 SGDLS and CDR2 YYNGEE come from the germline V gene. After removal of 0 bases from V and 5 bases from J, the junction contained 4 bases not matched to a gene.

Many counts were recorded for this clonotype. This sequence joins TRBV12-3 or TRBV12-4 and TRBJ1-2, with unresolved D. Trimming took off 3 bases at V and 2 bases at J, with 7 bases between the two ends. The CDR3 has 13 amino acids. The CDR3 sequence: CASSFVSNYGYTF. The CDR3 region has the DNA TGTGCCAGCAGTTTCGTCTCCAACTATGGCTACACCTTC.

The chain uses TRBV27 and TRBJ2-7; no definite D call. CDR1 and CDR2 from the germline V gene are MNHEY and SMNVEV (reference sequence). The CDR3 spans 13 residues. V lost 5 bases and J 7 bases, leaving 15 bases between the germline ends. CDR3 nucleotide sequence: TGTGCCAGCAGTCTCGGGCCGCGGTTGGAGCAGTACTTC. It specifies CASSLGPRLEQYF.

The genes are TRBV7-2 and TRBJ2-5; possibly TRBD2 for D (5 bases). The germline V gene encodes CDR1 SGHTA and CDR2 FQGNSA. This CDR3 contains 14 residues. Trimming removed 4 bases from V and 5 bases from J, with 14 bases in between. The CDR3 bases are TGTGCCAGCAGCTCCGCGGGTTGGCGGGAGACCCAGTACTTC. It codes for CASSSAGWRETQYF.

A few counts support this clonotype. The chain recombines TRBV12-3 or TRBV12-4 with TRBJ2-7; 9 positions match TRBD1. The CDR3 totals 14 residues. J gave up 1 base and V 7 bases, and 5 bases lay outside the gene matches. The CDR3 DNA reads TGTGCCAGCAAACGGGACAGGGTGTCCTACGAGCAGTACTTC. It translates to CASKRDRVSYEQYF.

This clonotype appeared a few times. The genes are TRBV7-2 and TRBJ2-3; 9 bases are shared with TRBD2. Germline V gives CDR1 SGHTA, CDR2 FQGNSA. The CDR3 has 16 amino acids. V gave up 5 bases and J gave up 1 base; unmatched junction bases: 7. In nucleotides, the CDR3 is TGTGCCAGCAGCGAGACTAGCGGAGGGGGCACAGATACGCAGTATTTT. This sequence encodes CASSETSGGGTDTQYF.

This clonotype showed up just a few times. This chain links TRBV6-5 with TRBJ1-5, with a tentative D call TRBD1 (5 bases). CDR1 is MNHEY and CDR2 is SVGAGI in the germline V gene. V lost 6 bases and J lost 5, with 17 bases in between. The CDR3 is 15 amino acids. CDR3 protein: CASSRTWGGDQPQHF. CDR3 in DNA: TGTGCCAGCAGCCGTACATGGGGGGGTGATCAGCCCCAGCATTTT.

This clonotype was seen only a few times. The chain uses TRBV9 and TRBJ2-5, with a weak D call TRBD1 (7 bases). With 0 bases removed from V and 5 bases from J, the gap between germline ends came to 14 bases. This CDR3 has 15 residues. CDR1 is SGDLS and CDR2 is YYNGEE in the germline V gene. The CDR3 region is CASSVGGGSGETQYF. CDR3 nucleotides: TGTGCCAGCAGCGTAGGAGGGGGCAGCGGGGAGACCCAGTACTTC.

This clonotype was detected a few times. This chain joins TRBV7-8 and TRBJ2-7, with 7 positions matching TRBD1. Trimming removed 4 bases from V and 1 base from J; junction bases left unmatched: 4. The CDR3 extends over 14 amino acids. Germline loops: CDR1 SGHVS, CDR2 FQNEAQ. CDR3: CASSSQGVSYEQYF. The CDR3 coding sequence is TGTGCCAGCAGCTCTCAGGGGGTGTCCTACGAGCAGTACTTC.

The chain recombines TRBV7-6 with TRBJ2-7; a possible D gene is TRBD1 (6 bases). V lost 3 bases to trimming and J lost 5 bases, with 14 bases between them. The CDR3 totals 14 residues. Per germline, CDR1 SGHVS and CDR2 FNYEAQ. CDR3 in amino acids: CASSFQGRFDEQYF. The CDR3 DNA reads as TGTGCCAGCAGCTTCCAGGGGCGATTTGACGAGCAGTACTTC.